This is a list of T cell receptor beta chains from one sample in a study of cytomegalovirus exposure and HLA in healthy donors. Some clones are missing from TCRdb's copy, which holds only in-frame ones; the method was immunoSEQ multiplex PCR. The sample has 130,000 to 150,000 clones; about four fifths are singletons. Sequencing was done on a sample of PBMCs. The receptors shown here come from a man aged 40-50 years in good health and CMV-seronegative. The CDR3 runs from the conserved cysteine through the conserved F or W. A D gene is named only where the DNA matches it firmly. A clone size is listed for some rows: how often the clone was seen (once, few, many), or a class if it is expanded.

v_gene: TRBV28; j_gene: TRBJ2-2; abundance: -; d_gene: -; CDR3nt: TGTGCCAGCTTTACCGGGACAACGAACACCGGGGAGCTGTTTTTT; CDR3aa: CASFTGTTNTGELFF
v_gene: TRBV2; j_gene: TRBJ1-2; abundance: -; d_gene: -; CDR3nt: TGTGCCAGCAGTGAATTTGAGGAAGTTAGTTATGGCTACACCTTC; CDR3aa: CASSEFEEVSYGYTF
v_gene: TRBV6-1; j_gene: TRBJ1-1; abundance: -; d_gene: -; CDR3nt: TGTGCCAGCAGTGAAGCGGGACACCGGATAACTTTCTTT; CDR3aa: CASSEAGHRITFF
v_gene: TRBV9; j_gene: TRBJ1-1; abundance: -; d_gene: -; CDR3nt: TGTGCCAGCAGCGTAGCCCAGGGGAACACTGAAGCTTTCTTT; CDR3aa: CASSVAQGNTEAFF
v_gene: TRBV6-5; j_gene: TRBJ2-7; abundance: -; d_gene: TRBD2; CDR3nt: TGTGCCAGCAGTTACGGGGGGGTGGACGAGCAGTACTTC; CDR3aa: CASSYGGVDEQYF
v_gene: TRBV5-1; j_gene: TRBJ1-1; abundance: -; d_gene: -; CDR3nt: TGCGCCAGCAGCTACACAGCGAACACTGAAGCTTTCTTT; CDR3aa: CASSYTANTEAFF
v_gene: TRBV6-5; j_gene: TRBJ1-6; abundance: -; d_gene: -; CDR3nt: TGTGCCAGCAGTTACCTGGACAGAAACAATTCACCCCTCCACTTT; CDR3aa: CASSYLDRNNSPLHF
v_gene: TRBV5-6; j_gene: TRBJ1-4; abundance: -; d_gene: -; CDR3nt: TGTGCCAGCAGCCCCGGCAGGGATGCAAAACTGTTTTTT; CDR3aa: CASSPGRDAKLFF
v_gene: TRBV11-2; j_gene: TRBJ1-5; abundance: -; d_gene: TRBD1; CDR3nt: TGTGCCAGCAGCCCGGACAGGAGCTATAGCAATCAGCCCCAGCATTTT; CDR3aa: CASSPDRSYSNQPQHF
v_gene: TRBV30; j_gene: TRBJ2-7; abundance: -; d_gene: -; CDR3nt: TGTGCCTGGAGTCCCGACAGCTACGAGCAGTACTTC; CDR3aa: CAWSPDSYEQYF
v_gene: TRBV18; j_gene: TRBJ1-5; abundance: once; d_gene: -; CDR3nt: TGTGCCAGCTCACCTGACTCGACAGGCCCTTCTCAGCCCCAGCATTTT; CDR3aa: CASSPDSTGPSQPQHF
v_gene: TRBV30; j_gene: TRBJ1-4; abundance: -; d_gene: TRBD1; CDR3nt: TGTGCCTGGAGTTTGGGCTTAGGGACAGGGAATGAAAAACTGTTTTTT; CDR3aa: CAWSLGLGTGNEKLFF
v_gene: TRBV6-1; j_gene: TRBJ2-2; abundance: few; d_gene: TRBD1; CDR3nt: TGTGCCAGCAGCCTCCAGGGGGTTGCCACCGGGGAGCTGTTTTTT; CDR3aa: CASSLQGVATGELFF
v_gene: TRBV6-1; j_gene: TRBJ2-7; abundance: -; d_gene: -; CDR3nt: TGTGCCAGCTCGCGGACATCTAACGAGCAGTACTTC; CDR3aa: CASSRTSNEQYF
v_gene: TRBV6-1; j_gene: TRBJ1-2; abundance: -; d_gene: TRBD1; CDR3nt: TGTGCCAGCAGTGAAGGGACAGGGGGCGGTTACGGCTACACCTTC; CDR3aa: CASSEGTGGGYGYTF
v_gene: TRBV18; j_gene: TRBJ1-5; abundance: -; d_gene: TRBD1; CDR3nt: TGTGCCAGCTCACCCGGGACAGGGGGCAATCAGCCCCAGCATTTT; CDR3aa: CASSPGTGGNQPQHF
v_gene: TRBV5-1; j_gene: TRBJ2-3; abundance: -; d_gene: -; CDR3nt: TGCGCCAGCGGCCTACAGGGAAGGCTCACAGATACGCAGTATTTT; CDR3aa: CASGLQGRLTDTQYF
v_gene: TRBV5-1; j_gene: TRBJ2-5; abundance: -; d_gene: TRBD2; CDR3nt: TGCGCCAGCAGCGGGGCGGCGGGAGGGGAGACCCAGTACTTC; CDR3aa: CASSGAAGGETQYF
v_gene: TRBV19; j_gene: TRBJ2-7; abundance: -; d_gene: -; CDR3nt: TGTGCCAGTAGTATAGGACAGGCTACCAGCGAGCAGTACTTC; CDR3aa: CASSIGQATSEQYF
v_gene: TRBV28; j_gene: TRBJ2-7; abundance: -; d_gene: -; CDR3nt: TGTGCCAGCGCACCCGGTGACTACGAGCAGTACTTC; CDR3aa: CASAPGDYEQYF
v_gene: TRBV18; j_gene: TRBJ1-3; abundance: -; d_gene: TRBD1; CDR3nt: TGTGCCAGCTCACCCCTCGGACAGGCCTTTTCTGGAAACACCATATATTTT; CDR3aa: CASSPLGQAFSGNTIYF
v_gene: TRBV10-1; j_gene: TRBJ1-1; abundance: -; d_gene: TRBD1; CDR3nt: TGCGCCAGCAGTAAAGACCAAGGGGGCCGGACTGAAGCTTTCTTT; CDR3aa: CASSKDQGGRTEAFF
v_gene: TRBV28; j_gene: TRBJ1-1; abundance: -; d_gene: -; CDR3nt: TGTGCCAGCACCAATGGACTCATGAACACTGAAGCTTTCTTT; CDR3aa: CASTNGLMNTEAFF
v_gene: TRBV5-1; j_gene: TRBJ2-7; abundance: once; d_gene: TRBD1; CDR3nt: TGCGCCAGCAGCCCGCCGGGACAGGGGGTTAACGAGCAGTACTTC; CDR3aa: CASSPPGQGVNEQYF
v_gene: TRBV18; j_gene: TRBJ2-5; abundance: -; d_gene: TRBD1; CDR3nt: TGTGCCAGCTCACCGAACACGGGACAGCAAGAGACCCAGTACTTC; CDR3aa: CASSPNTGQQETQYF
v_gene: TRBV19; j_gene: TRBJ1-1; abundance: once; d_gene: TRBD1; CDR3nt: TGTGCCAGTAGAGCGGACAGGGGGCAAGTTCAAGCTTTCTTT; CDR3aa: CASRADRGQVQAFF
v_gene: TRBV6-5; j_gene: TRBJ2-2; abundance: -; d_gene: -; CDR3nt: TGTGCCAGCAGTAGGTCGGGGAACGGGGAGCTGTTTTTT; CDR3aa: CASSRSGNGELFF
v_gene: TRBV27; j_gene: TRBJ2-7; abundance: -; d_gene: TRBD1; CDR3nt: TGTGCCAGCAGTTTATCAGGGGGCCCGTACGAGCAGTACTTC; CDR3aa: CASSLSGGPYEQYF
v_gene: TRBV15; j_gene: TRBJ2-7; abundance: -; d_gene: TRBD1; CDR3nt: TGTGCCACCAGCAGAGATTCGGCGACAGGGGGCTACGAGCAGTACTTC; CDR3aa: CATSRDSATGGYEQYF
v_gene: TRBV7-8; j_gene: TRBJ1-2; abundance: few; d_gene: TRBD1; CDR3nt: TGTGCCAGCAGCTCGGAGGACAGGGTGCGCGGCTACACCTTC; CDR3aa: CASSSEDRVRGYTF
v_gene: TRBV4-3; j_gene: TRBJ1-4; abundance: few; d_gene: -; CDR3nt: TGCGCCAGCAGCCAGCTTTCAGGGTCTTTGGAAAAACTGTTTTTT; CDR3aa: CASSQLSGSLEKLFF
v_gene: TRBV5-1; j_gene: TRBJ1-1; abundance: -; d_gene: -; CDR3nt: TGCGCCAGCAGCTTGGTTCCAGGCATGAACACTGAAGCTTTCTTT; CDR3aa: CASSLVPGMNTEAFF
v_gene: TRBV6-5; j_gene: TRBJ1-5; abundance: -; d_gene: -; CDR3nt: TGTGCCAGCAGACCAACAGATGGTAATCAGCCCCAGCATTTT; CDR3aa: CASRPTDGNQPQHF
v_gene: TRBV6-5; j_gene: TRBJ1-1; abundance: -; d_gene: -; CDR3nt: TGTGCCAGCAGGGGGAGTGTTGAGGCTTTCTTT; CDR3aa: CASRGSVEAFF
v_gene: TRBV27; j_gene: TRBJ2-6; abundance: -; d_gene: -; CDR3nt: TGTGCCAGCACCTCCTCTGGGGCCAACGTCCTGACTTTC; CDR3aa: CASTSSGANVLTF
v_gene: TRBV4-3; j_gene: TRBJ1-3; abundance: few; d_gene: TRBD1; CDR3nt: TGCGCCAGCAGCCTCAATAACAGGGGGCCAGGAAACACCATATATTTT; CDR3aa: CASSLNNRGPGNTIYF
v_gene: TRBV6-1; j_gene: TRBJ1-5; abundance: once; d_gene: -; CDR3nt: TGTGCCAGCAGTGACGGCGGCCTCAATCAGCCCCAGCATTTT; CDR3aa: CASSDGGLNQPQHF
v_gene: TRBV9; j_gene: TRBJ2-1; abundance: -; d_gene: -; CDR3nt: TGTGCCAGCAGCCCCGACCATCGGGGGGCAGGCAATGAGCAGTTCTTC; CDR3aa: CASSPDHRGAGNEQFF
v_gene: TRBV6-5; j_gene: TRBJ2-7; abundance: once; d_gene: -; CDR3nt: TGTGCCAGCAGTTACTCAGGGGAATACGAGCAGTACTTC; CDR3aa: CASSYSGEYEQYF
v_gene: TRBV5-1; j_gene: TRBJ2-5; abundance: -; d_gene: -; CDR3nt: TGCGCCAGCAAGGCGGGGCAACAAGAGACCCAGTACTTC; CDR3aa: CASKAGQQETQYF
v_gene: TRBV6-5; j_gene: TRBJ2-7; abundance: -; d_gene: -; CDR3nt: TGTGCCAGCAGTGCCCTACAGGGAAACAACGAGCAGTACTTC; CDR3aa: CASSALQGNNEQYF
v_gene: TRBV7-9; j_gene: TRBJ1-1; abundance: -; d_gene: TRBD1; CDR3nt: TGTGCCAGCAGCTTAGGGGGACAGGCCCCGAACACTGAAGCTTTCTTT; CDR3aa: CASSLGGQAPNTEAFF
v_gene: TRBV11-2; j_gene: TRBJ1-2; abundance: -; d_gene: TRBD1; CDR3nt: TGTGCCAGCAGCCTGAGGACCGGGACAGACTATGGCTACACCTTC; CDR3aa: CASSLRTGTDYGYTF
v_gene: TRBV28; j_gene: TRBJ1-2; abundance: once; d_gene: TRBD1; CDR3nt: TGTGCCAGCAGTCTGGAGGGGGCTCCATATGGCTACACCTTC; CDR3aa: CASSLEGAPYGYTF
v_gene: TRBV6-5; j_gene: TRBJ2-2; abundance: few; d_gene: TRBD2; CDR3nt: TGTGCCAGCAGTTACCAGCGGGGTTACACCGGGGAGCTGTTTTTT; CDR3aa: CASSYQRGYTGELFF